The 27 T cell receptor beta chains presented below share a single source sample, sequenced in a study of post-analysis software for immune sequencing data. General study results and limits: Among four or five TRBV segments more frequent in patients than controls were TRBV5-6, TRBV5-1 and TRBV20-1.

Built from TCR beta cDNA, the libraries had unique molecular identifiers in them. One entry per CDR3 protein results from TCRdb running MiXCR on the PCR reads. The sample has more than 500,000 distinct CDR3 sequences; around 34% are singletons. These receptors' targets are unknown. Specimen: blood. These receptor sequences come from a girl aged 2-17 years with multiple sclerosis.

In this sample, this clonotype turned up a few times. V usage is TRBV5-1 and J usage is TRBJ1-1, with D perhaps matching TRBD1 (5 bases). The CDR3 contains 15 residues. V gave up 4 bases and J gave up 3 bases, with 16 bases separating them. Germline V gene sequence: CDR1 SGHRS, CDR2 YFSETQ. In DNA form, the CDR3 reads TGCGCCAGCAGCAGTACAGCAGGGCACGACACTGAAGCTTTCTTT. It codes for CASSSTAGHDTEAFF.

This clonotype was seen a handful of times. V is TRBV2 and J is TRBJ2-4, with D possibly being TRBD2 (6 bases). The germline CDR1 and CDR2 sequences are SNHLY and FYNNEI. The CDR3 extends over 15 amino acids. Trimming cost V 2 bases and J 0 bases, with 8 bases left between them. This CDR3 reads CASSERELAKNIQYF. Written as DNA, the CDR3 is TGTGCCAGCAGTGAACGGGAGTTAGCCAAAAACATTCAGTACTTC.

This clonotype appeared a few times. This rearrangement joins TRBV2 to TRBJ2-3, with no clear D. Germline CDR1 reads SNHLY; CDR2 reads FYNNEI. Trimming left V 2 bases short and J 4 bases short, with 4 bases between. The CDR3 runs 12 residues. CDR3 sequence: CASSEWADTQYF. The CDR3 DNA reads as TGTGCCAGCAGTGAATGGGCAGATACGCAGTATTTT.

The DNA for the CDR3 is TGTGCCAGCAGTGATCTGGGTACAGGCTCAGATACGCAGTATTTT. Encoded protein: CASSDLGTGSDTQYF. V and J are TRBV6-1 and TRBJ2-3; D may be TRBD1 (5 bases). V lost 3 bases and J 4 bases, leaving 14 bases between the germline ends. CDR1 and CDR2 (germline): MNHNS, SASEGT. The CDR3 has 15 residues.

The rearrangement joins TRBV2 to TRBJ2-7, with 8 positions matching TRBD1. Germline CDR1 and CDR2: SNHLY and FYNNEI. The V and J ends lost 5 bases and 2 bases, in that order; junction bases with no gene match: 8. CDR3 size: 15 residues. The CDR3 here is CASSPTGGMTYEQYF. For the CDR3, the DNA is TGTGCCAGCAGTCCAACAGGGGGGATGACCTACGAGCAGTACTTC.

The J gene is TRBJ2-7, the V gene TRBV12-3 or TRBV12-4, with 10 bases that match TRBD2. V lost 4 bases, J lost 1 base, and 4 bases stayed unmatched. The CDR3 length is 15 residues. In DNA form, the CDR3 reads TGTGCCAGCAGTTATGTAGCGGGGGGTTCCTACGAGCAGTACTTC. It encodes CASSYVAGGSYEQYF.

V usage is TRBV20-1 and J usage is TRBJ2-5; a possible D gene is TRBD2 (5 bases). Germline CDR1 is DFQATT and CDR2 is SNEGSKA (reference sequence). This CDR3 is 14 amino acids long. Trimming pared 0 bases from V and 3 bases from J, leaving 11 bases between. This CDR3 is CSARDTGREETQYF. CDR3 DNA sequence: TGCAGTGCTAGAGATACCGGGCGGGAAGAGACCCAGTACTTC.

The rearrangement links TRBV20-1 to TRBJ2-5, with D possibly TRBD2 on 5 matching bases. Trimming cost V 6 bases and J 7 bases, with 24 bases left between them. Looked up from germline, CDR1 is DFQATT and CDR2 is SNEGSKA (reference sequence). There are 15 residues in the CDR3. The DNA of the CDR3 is TGCAGTGCGACGGATGAGATCCCCGGGGTTGGGACCCAGTACTTC. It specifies CSATDEIPGVGTQYF.

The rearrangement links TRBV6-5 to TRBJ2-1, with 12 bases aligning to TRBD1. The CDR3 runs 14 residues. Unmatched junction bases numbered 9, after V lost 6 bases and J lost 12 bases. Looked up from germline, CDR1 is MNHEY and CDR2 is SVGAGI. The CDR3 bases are TGTGCCAGCAGCGGGACAGGGGGCCTGGATGGGCAGTTCTTC. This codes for CASSGTGGLDGQFF.

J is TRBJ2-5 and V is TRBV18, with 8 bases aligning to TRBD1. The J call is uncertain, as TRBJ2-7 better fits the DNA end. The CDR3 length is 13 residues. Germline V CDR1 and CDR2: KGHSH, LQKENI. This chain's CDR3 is CASSTTGGYEQYF. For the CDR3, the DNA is TGTGCCAGCTCAACCACAGGGGGCTACGAGCAGTACTTC.

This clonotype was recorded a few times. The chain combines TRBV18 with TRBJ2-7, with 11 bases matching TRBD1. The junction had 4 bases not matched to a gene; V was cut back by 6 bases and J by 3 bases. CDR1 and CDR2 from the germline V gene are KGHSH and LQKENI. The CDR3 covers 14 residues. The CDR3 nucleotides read TGTGCCAGCTCGTCGGACAGGGGGCACTACGAGCAGTACTTC. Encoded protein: CASSSDRGHYEQYF.

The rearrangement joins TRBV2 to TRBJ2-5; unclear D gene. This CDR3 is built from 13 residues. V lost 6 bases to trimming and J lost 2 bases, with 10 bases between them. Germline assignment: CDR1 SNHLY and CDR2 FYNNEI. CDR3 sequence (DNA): TGTGCCAGCAGGTTCGGGCCTCAAGAGACCCAGTACTTC. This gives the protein CASRFGPQETQYF.

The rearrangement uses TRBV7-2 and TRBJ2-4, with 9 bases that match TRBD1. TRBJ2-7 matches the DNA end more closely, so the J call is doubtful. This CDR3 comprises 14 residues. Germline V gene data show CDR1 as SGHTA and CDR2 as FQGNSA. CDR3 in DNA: TGTGCCAGCAGCGCGGACAGGGGAACCTACGAGCAGTACTTC. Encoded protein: CASSADRGTYEQYF.

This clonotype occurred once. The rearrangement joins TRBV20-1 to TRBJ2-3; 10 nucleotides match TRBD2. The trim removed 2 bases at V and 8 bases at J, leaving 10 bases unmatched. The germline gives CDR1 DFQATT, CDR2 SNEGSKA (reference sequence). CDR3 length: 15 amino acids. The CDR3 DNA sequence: TGCAGTGCTAGACCCGCCAGCGGGGGGGCCGGTACGCAGTATTTT. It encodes CSARPASGGAGTQYF.

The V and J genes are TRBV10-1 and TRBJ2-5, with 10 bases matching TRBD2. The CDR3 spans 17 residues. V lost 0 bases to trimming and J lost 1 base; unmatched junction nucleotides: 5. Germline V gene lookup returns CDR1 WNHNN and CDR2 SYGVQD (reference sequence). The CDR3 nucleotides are TGCGCCAGCAGTGAGTCGACAGCGGGGGGGCTCCAAGAGACCCAGTACTTC. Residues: CASSESTAGGLQETQYF.

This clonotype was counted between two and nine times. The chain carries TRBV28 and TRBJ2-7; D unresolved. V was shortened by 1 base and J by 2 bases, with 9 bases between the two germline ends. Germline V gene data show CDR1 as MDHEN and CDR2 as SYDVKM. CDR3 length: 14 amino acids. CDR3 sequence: CASSLLGSTYEQYF. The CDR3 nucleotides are TGTGCCAGCAGTTTATTGGGTTCAACCTACGAGCAGTACTTC. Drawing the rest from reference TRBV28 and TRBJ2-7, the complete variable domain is DVKVTQSSRYLVKRTGEKVFLECVQDMDHENMFWYRQDPGLGLRLIYFSYDVKMKEKGDIPEGYSVSREKKERFSLILESASTNQTSMYLCASSLLGSTYEQYFGPGTRLTVT.

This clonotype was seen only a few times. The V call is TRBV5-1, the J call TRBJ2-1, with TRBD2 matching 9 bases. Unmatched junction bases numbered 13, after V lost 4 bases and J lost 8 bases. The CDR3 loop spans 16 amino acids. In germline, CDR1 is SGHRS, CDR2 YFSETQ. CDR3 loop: CASSKQRGERLYEQFF. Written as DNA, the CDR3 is TGCGCCAGCAGCAAGCAGCGGGGGGAACGGTTGTATGAGCAGTTCTTC.

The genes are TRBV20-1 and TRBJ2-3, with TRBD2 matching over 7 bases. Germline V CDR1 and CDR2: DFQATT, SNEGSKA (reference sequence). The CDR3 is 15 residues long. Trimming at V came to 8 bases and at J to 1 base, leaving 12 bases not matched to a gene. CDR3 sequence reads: CSSSVGGGGTDTQYF. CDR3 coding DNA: TGCAGTTCCTCAGTGGGGGGGGGAGGCACAGATACGCAGTATTTT.

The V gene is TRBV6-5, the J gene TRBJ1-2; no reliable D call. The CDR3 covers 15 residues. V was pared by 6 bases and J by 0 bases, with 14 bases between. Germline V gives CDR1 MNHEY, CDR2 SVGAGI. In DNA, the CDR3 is TGTGCCAGCAGCCGGGGAGTAAGCTCTAACTATGGCTACACCTTC. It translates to CASSRGVSSNYGYTF.

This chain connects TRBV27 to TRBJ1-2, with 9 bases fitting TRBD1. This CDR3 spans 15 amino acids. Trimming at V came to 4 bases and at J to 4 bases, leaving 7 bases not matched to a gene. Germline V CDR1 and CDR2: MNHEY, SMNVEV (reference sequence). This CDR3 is CASSSTGGEGYGYTF. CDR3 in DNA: TGTGCCAGCAGTTCTACAGGGGGCGAAGGCTATGGCTACACCTTC.

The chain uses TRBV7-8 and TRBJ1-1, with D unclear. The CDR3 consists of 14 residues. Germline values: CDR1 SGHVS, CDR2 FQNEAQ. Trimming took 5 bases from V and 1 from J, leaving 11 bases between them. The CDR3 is CASSPREANTEAFF. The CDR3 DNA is TGTGCCAGCAGCCCACGTGAAGCGAACACTGAAGCTTTCTTT. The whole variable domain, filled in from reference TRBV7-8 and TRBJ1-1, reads GAGVSQSPRYKVAKRGQDVALRCDPISGHVSLFWYQQALGQGPEFLTYFQNEAQLDKSGLPSDRFFAERPEGSVSTLKIQRTQQEDSAVYLCASSPREANTEAFFGQGTRLTVV.

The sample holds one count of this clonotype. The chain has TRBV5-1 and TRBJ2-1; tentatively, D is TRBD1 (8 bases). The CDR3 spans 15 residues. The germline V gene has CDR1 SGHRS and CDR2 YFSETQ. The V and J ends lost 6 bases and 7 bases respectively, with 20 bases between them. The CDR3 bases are TGCGCCAGCAAGCGGGATCAGGGGGCGCCGAATGAGCAGTTCTTC. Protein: CASKRDQGAPNEQFF.

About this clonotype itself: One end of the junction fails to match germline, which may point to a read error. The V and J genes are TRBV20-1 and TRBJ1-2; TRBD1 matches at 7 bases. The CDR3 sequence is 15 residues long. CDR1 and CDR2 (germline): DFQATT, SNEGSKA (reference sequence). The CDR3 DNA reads TGCAGTGCTAGAGTTATGCACAGGGGTGGCTATGGCTACGCCTTC. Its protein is CSARVMHRGGYGYAF.

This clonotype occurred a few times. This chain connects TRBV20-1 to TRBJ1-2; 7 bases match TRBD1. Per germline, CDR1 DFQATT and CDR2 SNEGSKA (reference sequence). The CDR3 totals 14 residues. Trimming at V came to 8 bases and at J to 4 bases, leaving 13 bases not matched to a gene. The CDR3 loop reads CSFRPHRGSYGYTF. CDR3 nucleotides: TGCAGTTTCAGGCCTCACAGGGGAAGCTATGGCTACACCTTC.

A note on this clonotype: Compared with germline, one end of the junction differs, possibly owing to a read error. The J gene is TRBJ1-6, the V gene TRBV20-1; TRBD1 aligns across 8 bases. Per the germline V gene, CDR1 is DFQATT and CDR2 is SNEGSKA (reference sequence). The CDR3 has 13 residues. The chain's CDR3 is CSARVDRDSPPHF. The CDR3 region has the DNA TGCAGTGCTAGAGTGGACAGGGATTCACCCCCCCACTTT.

The chain's CDR3 is CAVRGGSEQFF. The CDR3 bases are TGTGCAGTGCGGGGGGGCAGTGAGCAGTTCTTC. The chain couples TRBV7-9 to TRBJ2-1; 9 positions match TRBD2. In germline, CDR1 is SEHNR, CDR2 FQNEAQ (reference sequence). The CDR3 is made up of 11 amino acids. The entire variable domain, with the rest obtained from reference TRBV7-9 and TRBJ2-1, is as follows: DTGVSQNPRHKITKRGQNVTFRCDPISEHNRLYWYRQTLGQGPEFLTYFQNEAQLEKSRLLSDRFSAERPKGSFSTLEIQRTEQGDSAMYLCAVRGGSEQFFGPGTRLTVL.

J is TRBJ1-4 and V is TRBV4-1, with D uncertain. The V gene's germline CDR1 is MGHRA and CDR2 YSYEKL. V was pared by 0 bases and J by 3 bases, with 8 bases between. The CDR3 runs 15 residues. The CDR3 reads CASSQDPVANEKLFF. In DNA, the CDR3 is TGCGCCAGCAGCCAAGATCCAGTGGCTAATGAAAAACTGTTTTTT.